These 19 T cell receptor beta chains were all obtained from the same sample, sequenced in a study of sequential checkpoint blockade in melanoma. Sequencing was performed with immunoSEQ multiplex PCR; in TCRdb, only in-frame clones are kept and a portion is missing. The data hold fewer than 15,000 clones, with roughly four fifths observed a single time. The treatment was: randomized to nivolumab then ipilimumab (arm A) or the reverse (arm B). Sequencing was performed on CD8+ T cells sorted from blood (inferred from file names), taken from a patient given nivolumab and ipilimumab in sequence. These receptors all come from a human donor with melanoma.

The chain links TRBV5-5 to TRBJ1-5; TRBD1 matches 8 bases. The V gene's germline CDR1 is SGHKS and CDR2 YYEKEE (reference sequence). V dropped 1 base and J dropped 3; count of bases not matched to a gene: 3. The CDR3 totals 15 residues. The CDR3 DNA is TGTGCCAGCAGCTTGTACAGGGGGGACAATCAGCCCCAGCATTTT. It yields the protein CASSLYRGDNQPQHF.

V gene TRBV5-8 combines with J gene TRBJ1-1, with TRBD1 matching over 10 bases. Germline assignment: CDR1 SGHTS and CDR2 YDEGEE. The V segment lost 8 bases and the J segment 4 bases; nucleotides outside the gene matches: 2. This CDR3 has 12 amino acids. Here the CDR3 DNA reads TGTGCCAGGCGGACAGGGGGCACTGAAGCTTTCTTT. Its protein product is CARRTGGTEAFF.

The rearrangement uses TRBV9 and TRBJ2-7, with 7 bases fitting TRBD1. The CDR3 has 15 amino acids. Germline loops: CDR1 SGDLS, CDR2 YYNGEE. Unmatched junction bases numbered 4, after V lost 0 bases and J lost 1 base. CDR3 region: CASSVGGTASYEQYF. DNA of the CDR3: TGTGCCAGCAGCGTAGGGGGGACAGCATCCTACGAGCAGTACTTC.

The chain combines TRBV11-2 with TRBJ2-1, with D possibly being TRBD2 (6 bases). With 6 bases removed from V and 9 bases from J, the gap between germline ends came to 15 bases. Germline lookup yields CDR1 SGHAT and CDR2 FQNNGV. The CDR3 contains 13 residues. CDR3 loop: CASSQEDYSEQFF. The CDR3 DNA is TGTGCCAGCAGTCAGGAGGACTATTCTGAGCAGTTCTTC.

The chain has TRBV5-6 and TRBJ2-3, with 11 bases identical to TRBD1. V shed 0 bases and J 5 bases; nucleotides not matched to a gene: 11. From germline, CDR1 is SGHDT and CDR2 YYEEEE. The CDR3 contains 18 residues. CDR3 nucleotides: TGTGCCAGCAGCTTGGGAGTTTTGCAGGACAGGGGGCAAGATACGCAGTATTTT. It is translated as CASSLGVLQDRGQDTQYF.

The rearrangement links TRBV2 to TRBJ1-1; D is unresolved. The V end lost 6 bases, the J end lost 5 bases, and 13 bases lay between the germline ends. Germline V gene lookup returns CDR1 SNHLY and CDR2 FYNNEI. The CDR3 loop spans 13 amino acids. Here the CDR3 DNA reads TGTGCCAGCAGACAACCTCCGGGTACTGAAGCTTTCTTT. This gives the protein CASRQPPGTEAFF.

This chain uses TRBV6-5 with TRBJ1-5; 7 nucleotides line up with TRBD1. Unmatched junction bases numbered 2, after V lost 5 bases and J lost 1 base. The length of the CDR3 is 14 residues. Germline V gives CDR1 MNHEY, CDR2 SVGAGI. The DNA of the CDR3 is TGTGCCAGCAGTCTACAGGGGAGCAATCAGCCCCAGCATTTT. This gives the protein CASSLQGSNQPQHF.

The chain recombines TRBV4-1 with TRBJ1-1; TRBD1 might be the D (6 bases). CDR3 length equals 15 residues. Germline V gives CDR1 MGHRA, CDR2 YSYEKL. V gave up 6 bases and J gave up 1 base, with 15 bases separating them. The CDR3 loop is CASRGPGHPNTEAFF. The CDR3 bases are TGCGCCAGCAGGGGACCGGGACACCCGAACACTGAAGCTTTCTTT.

This chain connects TRBV23-1 to TRBJ2-1, with a tentative D call TRBD2 (6 bases). TRBV23-1 counts as an open reading frame of uncertain function. CDR3 length: 13 amino acids. The ends were cut back, 4 bases at V and 13 bases at J, with 17 bases in the middle. The chain's CDR3 is CASSRHREKNQFF. The CDR3 nucleotides are TGCGCCAGCAGTCGCCACCGGGAGAAGAACCAGTTCTTC.

This clone was detected only a few times. This chain links TRBV4-1 with TRBJ1-5; D call uncertain. The CDR3 is 15 residues long. V shed 2 bases and J shed 0 bases, with 8 bases lying between them. Germline loops: CDR1 MGHRA, CDR2 YSYEKL. CDR3 coding DNA: TGCGCCAGCAGCCAAACAGCCATTAGCAATCAGCCCCAGCATTTT. Its protein is CASSQTAISNQPQHF.

The chain links TRBV7-9 to TRBJ2-7; D not resolved. Deletions cut 5 bases from V and 3 bases from J, with 14 bases between. CDR1 and CDR2 (germline): SEHNR, FQNEAQ (reference sequence). This CDR3 has 14 residues. CDR3 sequence: CASSQAGASYEQYF. The CDR3 nucleotides are TGTGCCAGCAGCCAAGCCGGAGCGAGCTACGAGCAGTACTTC.

This clone was seen just once. The chain employs TRBV15 and TRBJ1-1; tentatively, D is TRBD1 (5 bases). CDR3 length equals 13 residues. CDR1 and CDR2 (germline): LNHNV, YYDKDF (reference sequence). Trimming cost V 7 bases and J 1 base, with 10 bases left between them. The CDR3 here is CATTDRGNTEAFF. Here the CDR3 DNA reads TGTGCCACCACCGATAGGGGGAACACTGAAGCTTTCTTT.

CDR3 coding DNA: TGTGCCACCAGCAGAGTTCTTCGGGACAGGGGGACCTACGAGCAGTACTTC. Translating it yields CATSRVLRDRGTYEQYF. The chain uses TRBV15 and TRBJ2-7; TRBD1 matches at 11 bases. This CDR3 comprises 17 residues. Germline loops: CDR1 LNHNV, CDR2 YYDKDF (reference sequence). The junction had 7 bases not matched to a gene; V was cut back by 1 base and J by 2 bases.

This chain links TRBV11-1 with TRBJ2-1; weak D call: TRBD2 (6 bases). The CDR3 length is 16 residues. V lost 4 bases and J 2 bases, leaving 15 bases between the germline ends. The germline CDR1 and CDR2 sequences are SGHAT and FQDESV (reference sequence). CDR3 DNA: TGTGCCAGCAGCTCCGGGTGGGAGGCGCCCTACAATGAGCAGTTCTTC. Translation: CASSSGWEAPYNEQFF.

The chain is built from TRBV28 and TRBJ1-5; 10 bases match TRBD1. CDR1 MDHEN and CDR2 SYDVKM come from the germline V gene. The ends lost 3 bases at V and 4 bases at J; junction bases unmatched: 9. The CDR3 totals 17 residues. CDR3 in amino acids: CASSFGTGVPINQPQHF. The CDR3 DNA reads TGTGCCAGCAGTTTTGGGACAGGGGTACCAATAAATCAGCCCCAGCATTTT.

This chain joins TRBV13 and TRBJ2-1; possibly TRBD2 for D (6 bases). The V end was cut by 5 bases, the J end by 0 bases, with 20 bases between. CDR3 length: 18 residues. Germline loops: CDR1 PRHDT, CDR2 FYEKMQ (reference sequence). Here the CDR3 DNA reads TGTGCCAGCAGCCCCGAGGACTACCGTGGGGGCTCCTACAATGAGCAGTTCTTC. Amino acid sequence: CASSPEDYRGGSYNEQFF.

This chain links TRBV11-2 with TRBJ2-2, with D perhaps TRBD1 (6 bases). Germline CDR1 reads SGHAT; CDR2 reads FQNNGV. The CDR3 has 18 amino acids. Trimming stripped 5 bases from V and 2 bases from J, with 21 bases between. CDR3 amino acids: CASSLYFGAGVNTGELFF. The CDR3 nucleotides are TGTGCCAGCAGCCTATATTTTGGGGCAGGGGTAAACACCGGGGAGCTGTTTTTT.

V is TRBV7-9 and J is TRBJ2-7; 8 bases align to TRBD1. V shed 6 bases and J 2 bases; nucleotides not matched to a gene: 15. The CDR3 contains 17 residues. Looked up from germline, CDR1 is SEHNR and CDR2 is FQNEAQ (reference sequence). The CDR3, as DNA: TGTGCCAGCAGTTCGACCTCACGGGACAGGCTTCCCTACGAGCAGTACTTC. Protein sequence: CASSSTSRDRLPYEQYF.

This chain links TRBV4-1 with TRBJ1-6; D is possibly TRBD1 (5 bases). V lost 4 bases to trimming and J lost 8 bases, with 15 bases between them. The CDR3 covers 15 residues. Germline V gene sequence: CDR1 MGHRA, CDR2 YSYEKL. The CDR3 sequence: CASSPRELVDSPLHF. The CDR3 DNA reads TGCGCCAGCAGCCCCAGGGAATTGGTAGATTCACCCCTCCACTTT.